This is a list of T cell receptor beta chains from one sample in a study of cytomegalovirus exposure and HLA in healthy donors. The table came from immunoSEQ multiplex PCR; TCRdb's copy has only in-frame clones and leaves some out. The sample has more than 140,000 clones; around 79% are singletons. The material sequenced was PBMCs. The receptors were gathered from a man aged 25 to 45 in good health and CMV-seropositive. Each CDR3 is given with its conserved first and last residue. A D gene is named only where the DNA matches it firmly. Only part of the rows carry a size: once, few, many, or a class if the clone is expanded.

TRBV18	TRBJ2-2	NA	NA	CASSPGPGTPTLTGELFF	TGTGCCAGCTCACCAGGACCCGGGACACCGACCCTCACCGGGGAGCTGTTTTTT
TRBV19	TRBJ2-7	NA	NA	CASSIGGTTYEQYF	TGTGCCAGTAGTATAGGTGGGACAACCTACGAGCAGTACTTC
TRBV6-6	TRBJ2-7	NA	TRBD2	CASADGGREGLEQYF	TGTGCCAGTGCGGATGGAGGGCGGGAGGGCCTTGAGCAGTACTTC
TRBV18	TRBJ1-5	NA	TRBD1	CASSPGQGASQPQHF	TGTGCCAGCTCACCAGGGCAGGGGGCATCTCAGCCCCAGCATTTT
TRBV27	TRBJ2-1	NA	NA	CASSLLRGRNEQFF	TGTGCCAGCAGTCTCCTACGGGGGAGAAATGAGCAGTTCTTC
TRBV7-9	TRBJ2-7	NA	NA	CASSPTGTGAYEQYF	TGTGCCAGCAGCCCCACCGGGACGGGGGCCTACGAGCAGTACTTC
TRBV30	TRBJ2-3	NA	TRBD2	CAWSAGTSGGYTDTQYF	TGTGCCTGGAGTGCGGGGACTAGCGGGGGATACACAGATACGCAGTATTTT
TRBV11-1	TRBJ1-4	NA	NA	CASSLVPGGEKLFF	TGTGCCAGCAGCTTAGTTCCCGGCGGGGAAAAACTGTTTTTT
TRBV6-5	TRBJ1-5	NA	TRBD1	CASSTGQGYQPQHF	TGTGCCAGCAGTACCGGACAGGGCTATCAGCCCCAGCATTTT
TRBV19	TRBJ2-7	few	NA	CASSITSSGAYEQYF	TGTGCCAGTAGTATTACATCGTCAGGGGCCTACGAGCAGTACTTC
TRBV18	TRBJ2-5	NA	NA	CASSPQDQEAQYF	TGTGCCAGCTCACCGCAAGATCAAGAGGCCCAGTACTTC
TRBV30	TRBJ2-1	few	TRBD1	CAWNFGQGNNEQFF	TGTGCCTGGAACTTCGGACAGGGAAACAATGAGCAGTTCTTC
TRBV27	TRBJ1-5	NA	NA	CASSQEGLEPQHF	TGTGCCAGCAGCCAGGAGGGATTAGAGCCCCAGCATTTT
TRBV28	TRBJ2-7	once	TRBD1	CASRGTGYEQYF	TGTGCCAGCAGGGGGACAGGGTACGAGCAGTACTTC
TRBV6-6	TRBJ2-7	NA	NA	CASSYGSDEQYF	TGTGCCAGCAGTTACGGTAGCGACGAGCAGTACTTC
TRBV30	TRBJ1-2	NA	NA	CAWSWDSSDGYTF	TGTGCCTGGAGCTGGGACTCATCGGATGGCTACACCTTC
TRBV19	TRBJ1-1	NA	NA	CASSIWAGRNTEAFF	TGTGCCAGTAGTATTTGGGCCGGGAGGAACACTGAAGCTTTCTTT
TRBV2	TRBJ2-1	NA	NA	CASTIGGGRYGEQFF	TGTGCCAGCACGATCGGTGGAGGAAGGTACGGTGAGCAATTCTTC
TRBV29-1	TRBJ1-1	NA	TRBD1	CSAGTGLGEAFF	TGCAGCGCTGGGACAGGGTTGGGTGAAGCTTTCTTT
TRBV7-9	TRBJ2-7	NA	TRBD1	CASSSTGVEQYF	TGTGCCAGCAGCTCGACAGGGGTCGAGCAGTACTTC
TRBV7-6	TRBJ2-3	NA	TRBD2	CASSTYSGGPTDTQYF	TGTGCCAGCAGCACCTATAGCGGGGGGCCCACAGATACGCAGTATTTT
TRBV27	TRBJ2-7	NA	NA	CASSLLRTGEQYF	TGTGCCAGCAGTCTCCTACGAACCGGCGAGCAGTACTTC
TRBV7-2	TRBJ2-7	NA	NA	CASSLRQGRVEQYF	TGTGCCAGCAGCTTACGGCAGGGAAGGGTCGAGCAGTACTTC
TRBV30	TRBJ2-5	NA	NA	CAWSTTRGSIQETQYF	TGTGCCTGGAGTACGACAAGAGGGTCCATCCAAGAGACCCAGTACTTC
TRBV6-1	TRBJ2-7	NA	TRBD1	CASSEGQSTSYEQYF	TGTGCCAGCAGTGAGGGACAGTCAACTTCCTACGAGCAGTACTTC
TRBV4-3	TRBJ2-7	NA	TRBD1	CASSQETGRAYEQYF	TGCGCCAGCAGCCAAGAGACAGGGCGTGCCTACGAGCAGTACTTC
TRBV5-1	TRBJ2-3	NA	TRBD2	CASSLGTSTAQYF	TGCGCCAGCAGCTTGGGGACTAGTACCGCGCAGTATTTT
TRBV9	TRBJ2-1	NA	TRBD2	CASSVDPSGGNEQFF	TGTGCCAGCAGCGTAGATCCTAGCGGGGGGAATGAGCAGTTCTTC
TRBV7-9	TRBJ1-1	once	NA	CASSQPGDTEAFF	TGTGCCAGCAGCCAGCCGGGGGACACTGAAGCTTTCTTT
TRBV6-6	TRBJ2-7	NA	NA	CASSTRRDGPYEQYF	TGTGCCAGCAGTACTCGGCGGGACGGACCCTACGAGCAGTACTTC
TRBV6-5	TRBJ1-2	NA	TRBD1	CASSAGDRAYGYTF	TGTGCCAGCAGTGCCGGGGACAGGGCCTATGGCTACACCTTC
TRBV5-4	TRBJ1-3	NA	NA	CASSFSGSFGNTIYF	TGTGCCAGCAGCTTTTCAGGGTCCTTCGGAAACACCATATATTTT
TRBV14	TRBJ2-6	NA	NA	CATTGTPYSGANVLTF	TGTGCCACCACCGGGACACCTTACTCTGGGGCCAACGTCCTGACTTTC
TRBV5-1	TRBJ1-2	NA	NA	CASSAQGLNYGYTF	TGCGCCAGCAGCGCACAGGGCCTTAACTATGGCTACACCTTC
TRBV4-1	TRBJ2-2	NA	TRBD1	CASSQDSGGEAGELFF	TGCGCCAGCAGCCAAGACTCAGGGGGCGAAGCCGGGGAGCTGTTTTTT